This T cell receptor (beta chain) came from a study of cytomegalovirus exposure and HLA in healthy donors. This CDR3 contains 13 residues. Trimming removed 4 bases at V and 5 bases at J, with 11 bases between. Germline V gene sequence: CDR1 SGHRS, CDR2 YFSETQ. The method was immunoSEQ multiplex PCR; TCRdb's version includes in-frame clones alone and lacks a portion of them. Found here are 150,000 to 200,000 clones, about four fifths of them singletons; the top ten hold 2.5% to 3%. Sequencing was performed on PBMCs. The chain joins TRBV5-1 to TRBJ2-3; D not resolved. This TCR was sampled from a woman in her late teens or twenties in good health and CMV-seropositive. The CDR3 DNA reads TGCGCCAGCAGCCCCCTTTTAGTAGATACGCAGTATTTT. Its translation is CASSPLLVDTQYF.